This entry is about one TCR beta chain. Per the original data handling: Reference gene primer amplification in the assay estimated nucleated cell counts. The method was immunoSEQ multiplex PCR; TCRdb's version includes in-frame clones alone and lacks a portion of them. The V and J calls and the clone size are those of that table, but D and trimming were determined from the DNA. The sample records about 44,000 clones, about nine tenths being singletons. Germline V CDR1 and CDR2: SGHDT, YYEEEE. The J segment lost 3 bases and the V segment lost 0 bases, leaving 6 bases of the junction unmatched. This CDR3 has 16 residues. This sample is drawn from a study of blood T cell repertoires in COVID-19. Overall study: Donors in the United States, Italy and Spain gave samples during acute or convalescent COVID-19. PBMCs, B-cell-depleted T cells, or T cells provided the cDNA or gDNA that made up the material.

This chain joins TRBV5-6 and TRBJ1-2; TRBD1 matches at 9 bases. The sequence came from a woman older than 75 in a cohort sampled during active or convalescent COVID-19. Sequenced input: peripheral blood. The CDR3 nucleotides are TGTGCCAGCAGCTTGGCCCCGACAGGGGGGGACTATGGCTACACCTTC. Amino acids: CASSLAPTGGDYGYTF. Full variable domain (missing parts from reference TRBV5-6 and TRBJ1-2): DAGVTQSPTHLIKTRGQQVTLRCSPKSGHDTVSWYQQALGQGPQFIFQYYEEEERQRGNFPDRFSGHQFPNYSSELNVNALLLGDSALYLCASSLAPTGGDYGYTFGSGTRLTVV.